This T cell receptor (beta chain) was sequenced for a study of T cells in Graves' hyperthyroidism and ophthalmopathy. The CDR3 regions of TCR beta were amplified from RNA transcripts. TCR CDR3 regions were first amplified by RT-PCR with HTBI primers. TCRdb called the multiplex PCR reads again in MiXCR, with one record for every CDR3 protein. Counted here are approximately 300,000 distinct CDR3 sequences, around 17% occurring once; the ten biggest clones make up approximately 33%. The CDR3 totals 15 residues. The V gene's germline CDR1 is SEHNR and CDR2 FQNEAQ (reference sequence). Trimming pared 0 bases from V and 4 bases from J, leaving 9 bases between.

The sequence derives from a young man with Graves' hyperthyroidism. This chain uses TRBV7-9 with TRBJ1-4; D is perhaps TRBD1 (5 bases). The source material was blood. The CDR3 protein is CASSLAQGDNEKLFF. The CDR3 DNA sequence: TGTGCCAGCAGCTTAGCCCAGGGAGATAATGAAAAACTGTTTTTT.